The clone carrying this T cell receptor (beta chain) was observed many times. Its antigen remains unknown. This sample is part of a study of spatial heterogeneity in lung cancer. About the study: As counted in raw reads, each unique TCR and UMI combination appeared more than ten times on average.

Documented time point: sample taken at primary tumor resection. Unsorted whole RNA from tumor, nontumor lung or frozen PBMC underwent sequencing. Study-wide points: Higher tumor mutation counts went along with higher counts of expanded intratumoral alpha and beta TCRs.

Single TCR cDNA molecules each had their own unique molecular identifier. TCRdb redid the calling of the 5' RACE reads with MiXCR, one entry per CDR3 protein. The table includes 7,000 to 8,500 distinct CDR3 sequences, 3% to 4% detected once. Germline values: CDR1 SGDLS, CDR2 YYNGEE. This CDR3 is 15 amino acids long. Unmatched junction bases numbered 6, after V lost 3 bases and J lost 3 bases. Sample: lung tumor tissue, taken at surgery. The source of this sequence is a male donor with early-stage non-small cell lung cancer. This sequence joins TRBV9 and TRBJ2-3, with TRBD1 matching 8 bases. CDR3 nucleotides: TGTGCCAGCAGCGCACAGGGGGGTGCAACAGATACGCAGTATTTT. Translation: CASSAQGGATDTQYF.